This T cell receptor (beta chain) was documented in a study of cytomegalovirus exposure and HLA in healthy donors. Study-wide results and limits: Most CMV-associated TCR beta chains appeared HLA-restricted in a later analysis.

Turning to this clone: What it binds is not known. An end of the junction differs from the germline gene, which may be a read error. The same CDR3 arises from other DNA sequences in this sample as well.

Primers included in the PCR were 60 Vbeta and 13 Jbeta primers. Original analysis: The authors later counted 70 million to 80 million unique TCR beta chains, about 11 million of them shared. Libraries were prepared by immunoSEQ multiplex PCR; TCRdb keeps only in-frame clonotypes and omits some of them. The V and J calls and clone size are taken from that table; D and trimming were inferred from the DNA. The table includes roughly 120,000 clones, around three quarters detected once. CDR3 length equals 16 residues. CDR1 SGHDN and CDR2 FVKESK come from the germline V gene. The source is a man between 18 and 29 years old in good health and CMV-seronegative. The rearrangement joins TRBV14 to TRBJ2-3; 7 bases fit TRBD2. Sequences were obtained from PBMCs. In DNA form, the CDR3 reads TGCGCCAGCAGCCAAGGGGTGGATGCGGGAGCAGATACGCAGTATTTT. Its translation: CASSQGVDAGADTQYF. The full variable domain, completed using reference TRBV14 and TRBJ2-3, is EAGVTQFPSHSVIEKGQTVTLRCDPISGHDNLYWYRRVMGKEIKFLLHFVKESKQDESGMPNNRFLAERTGGTYSTLKVQPAELEDSGVYFCASSQGVDAGADTQYFGPGTRLTVL.